This TCR beta chain was recovered during a study of blood T cell repertoires in COVID-19. Study-level information: Spain, Italy and the United States supplied samples that represented acute and convalescent COVID-19. The analysed material was cDNA or gDNA that came from T cells, B-cell-depleted T cells, or PBMCs.

In the original processing: How many nucleated cells were present was estimated from reference gene primer amplification. Repertoires were generated with immunoSEQ multiplex PCR, while TCRdb's copy carries only in-frame clones and drops some. V, J and clone size reflect that table, while D and trimming were determined from the DNA. Of more than 80,000 clones in the sample, around nine tenths were seen once. The CDR3 loop spans 15 amino acids. From germline, CDR1 is LGHNA and CDR2 YNFKEQ. Trimming removed 0 bases at V and 1 base at J, with 6 bases between. The source is an older woman with COVID-19, enrolled during active disease. Sample: peripheral blood. The chain recombines TRBV4-2 with TRBJ2-2; D not certain. CDR3 amino acids: CASSQDTENTGELFF. CDR3 DNA sequence: TGTGCCAGCAGCCAAGATACAGAGAACACCGGGGAGCTGTTTTTT.